The clone carrying this T cell receptor (beta chain) was seen repeatedly, ten times or more. Within the sample, other DNA sequences also encode this same CDR3. As handled by the study authors: ImmunoSEQ junction-only sequences lacked quality scores, so their filtering differed. Sequencing used immunoSEQ multiplex PCR; TCRdb keeps in-frame clones, though not all of them. V, J and clone size derive from that table, while D and trimming were established from the DNA sequence. The table includes roughly 680,000 clones, over 60% detected once. This specimen belongs to a study of shared clonotypes between healthy human individuals. This CDR3 contains 12 residues. Germline-derived CDR1 and CDR2 are SGHRS and YFSETQ. V was pared by 1 base and J by 1 base, with 0 bases between.

The rearrangement uses TRBV5-1 and TRBJ2-1; no clear D. This clonotype was sampled from a woman aged 25 to 45 in good health. The sequenced material came from memory CD4+ T cells sorted from blood. The subset here: CD45RA-negative fraction. CDR3 residues: CASSLSYNEQFF. CDR3 DNA sequence: TGCGCCAGCAGCTTGTCCTACAATGAGCAGTTCTTC.